This is a list of T cell receptor beta chains from one sample in a study of blood T cell repertoires in COVID-19. Produced via immunoSEQ multiplex PCR; TCRdb's table is partial and in-frame only. The repertoire holds tens of thousands of clones, with approximately 90% as singletons. The sample comprised peripheral blood. The receptors shown here come from a woman older than 75 with active COVID-19. Both conserved end residues are part of each CDR3. A D gene is named only where the DNA matches it firmly. Size is omitted from some rows. Given values are once, few, many or a class for expanded clones.

V,D,size,J,DNA,CDR3
TRBV7-2,TRBD1,NA,TRBJ1-6,TGTGCCAGCAGCCCCCAGGGGGCACGTTCACCCCTCCACTTT,CASSPQGARSPLHF
TRBV5-6,NA,NA,TRBJ1-4,TGTGCCAGCAGCTTGCGGGGGGATGAAAAACTGTTTTTT,CASSLRGDEKLFF
TRBV10-3,TRBD1,NA,TRBJ1-3,TGTGCCATCAGTGTACCCCCGCAGGGGGGTGGAAACACCATATATTTT,CAISVPPQGGGNTIYF
TRBV5-1,NA,NA,TRBJ1-2,TGCGCCAGCAGCTCCTCCCAGGGGAGTATGGCTGGCTACACCTTC,CASSSSQGSMAGYTF
TRBV19,NA,once,TRBJ2-2,TGTGCCAGTAGTCTCCGGGGAGTTGGGAACACCGGGGAGCTGTTTTTT,CASSLRGVGNTGELFF
TRBV19,NA,once,TRBJ2-7,TGTGCCAGTAGTATAGGTGCGGGCAGCTACGAGCAGTACTTC,CASSIGAGSYEQYF
TRBV11-2,NA,NA,TRBJ2-7,TGTGCCAGCAGTACGGCGGGGCTCTACCCGTCCCTCTACGAGCAGTACTTC,CASSTAGLYPSLYEQYF
TRBV7-2,TRBD1,NA,TRBJ2-7,TGTGCCAGCCAGGGACAGGGGTACCACGAGCAGTACTTC,CASQGQGYHEQYF
TRBV4-2,NA,NA,TRBJ1-1,TGTGCCAGCAGCCCTTATCTGGGCCTCGAAGCTTTCTTT,CASSPYLGLEAFF
TRBV7-2,NA,once,TRBJ2-7,TGTGCCAGCAGCTCGGACTCAAGAGAGCAGTACTTC,CASSSDSREQYF
TRBV19,TRBD1,once,TRBJ2-3,TGTGCCAGTACGGACAGGGGGTACACTAGCACAGATACGCAGTATTTT,CASTDRGYTSTDTQYF
TRBV5-8,NA,NA,TRBJ1-5,TGTGCCAGCAGCTTAGTCGGAACAGTATACAATCAGCCCCAGCATTTT,CASSLVGTVYNQPQHF
TRBV4-1,NA,NA,TRBJ2-5,TGCGCCAGCAGCCAAGGTCGTCCTATAGCAGAGACCCAGTACTTC,CASSQGRPIAETQYF
TRBV6-2/TRBV6-3,TRBD1,NA,TRBJ1-1,TGTGCCAGCAGTCGCCCCACAGGGGGCGTAGATGAAGCTTTCTTT,CASSRPTGGVDEAFF
TRBV2,TRBD2,NA,TRBJ2-2,TGTGCCAGCAGTCATGGGACCGGGGGGGATAACACCGGGGAGCTGTTTTTT,CASSHGTGGDNTGELFF
TRBV29-1,TRBD1,NA,TRBJ1-5,TGCAGCGTTGACCCGGGACAGCTCGTGCAGCCCCAGCATTTT,CSVDPGQLVQPQHF
TRBV6-5,NA,NA,TRBJ1-2,TGTGCCAGCAGGACCGGGACAAACTATGGCTACACCTTC,CASRTGTNYGYTF
TRBV7-9,TRBD1,NA,TRBJ1-6,TGTGCCAGCAGCTCCGGGACAGAGGGGAATTCACCCCTCCACTTT,CASSSGTEGNSPLHF
TRBV5-1,NA,once,TRBJ1-5,TGCGCCAGCAGCCCAGGGACAACTAGCAATCAGCCCCAGCATTTT,CASSPGTTSNQPQHF
TRBV7-8,NA,NA,TRBJ2-6,TGTGCCAGCAGCTTAGCCAGGTCCTCTGGGGCCAACGTCCTGACTTTC,CASSLARSSGANVLTF
TRBV4-2,TRBD1,NA,TRBJ1-1,TGTGCCAGCACACCCGGACCTGGACAGGGGAAAGGTTTGAACACTGAAGCTTTCTTT,CASTPGPGQGKGLNTEAFF
TRBV29-1,TRBD2,NA,TRBJ2-7,TGCAGCGTTGCGAGGGGACTAGCGGGGGGGCTACACCTTTACGAGCAGTACTTC,CSVARGLAGGLHLYEQYF
TRBV19,NA,NA,TRBJ2-6,TGTGCGAGTAGATCCTTGGCCTCTGGGGCCAACGTCCTGACTTTC,CASRSLASGANVLTF